Given below is one TCR beta chain in context. This CDR3 has 14 residues. The V gene lost 4 bases and the J gene lost 2 bases, with 11 bases spanning the gap. Looked up from germline, CDR1 is LNHDA and CDR2 is SQIVND (reference sequence). The data originate from a study of control samples from healthy donors and cancer patients. Libraries were prepared by immunoSEQ multiplex PCR; TCRdb keeps only in-frame clonotypes and omits some of them. The table shows roughly 55,000 clones, with over 75% occurring only once. Sequenced material: blood. The chain recombines TRBV19 with TRBJ1-1; D remains ambiguous. The TCR comes from a man aged 50-60 years in good health. The DNA of the CDR3 is TGTGCCAGTAGTAGGGGAGGACTAAACACTGAAGCTTTCTTT. The encoded protein is CASSRGGLNTEAFF.